The clone carrying this TCR beta chain came up many times. Its antigen is not known. TCRdb's table, derived via immunoSEQ multiplex PCR, lists solely in-frame clones and lacks some. The sample lists roughly 130,000 clones; 86% were seen once. This entry comes from a study of T cell responses to AZD1222 COVID-19 vaccine. Findings and limits, study-wide: Spike-specific TCR breadth rose after two AZD1222 doses, and depth rose as well.

The sequence was collected from an adult in good health. The input for sequencing was peripheral blood, taken on day 0 of AZD1222 vaccination.

The CDR3 protein is CASSFFIGGAQAMTEAFF. The CDR3 coding sequence is TGTGCCAGCAGTTTCTTTATTGGAGGGGCCCAAGCTATGACTGAAGCTTTCTTT. The V gene is TRBV28, the J gene TRBJ1-1, with D possibly TRBD1 on 5 matching bases. The CDR3 runs to 18 residues. Trimming stripped 3 bases from V and 5 bases from J, with 25 bases between. CDR1 and CDR2 from the germline V gene are MDHEN and SYDVKM.